Listed below are T cell receptor beta chains from one sample, sequenced in a study of shared clonotypes between healthy human individuals. Clones were sequenced by immunoSEQ multiplex PCR, and TCRdb holds only the in-frame ones, with some missing. The data contain around 450,000 clones, 79% of them singletons. Sequences were obtained from PBMCs. These receptors all come from a woman aged 40 to 49 in good health. Some clones in this sample may be carry-over from other donors' samples. CDR3s leave out the opening cysteine and the closing phenylalanine or tryptophan. D genes are given only for firm matches.

CDR3 protein	D gene	V gene
ASSLVGLAGSGADTQY	TRBD2	TRBV27
ASINRAYGYT	-	TRBV28
AMRPAGEPYEQY	-	TRBV10-3
ASSARPESWDEQY	-	TRBV9
ASSAPGQGRELF	TRBD1	TRBV5-1
ASSVSGRDNQPQH	-	TRBV9
ASSLTGDSSYNEQF	TRBD1	TRBV5-1
ASSPGLATSTDTQY	TRBD2	TRBV5-6
ASSLDRDSYNEQF	-	TRBV5-5
ATGLASYEQY	TRBD2	TRBV10-3
ASSPEVAGGYEQY	TRBD2	TRBV7-2
ASSERVEGTGELF	-	TRBV6-1
ASSVERDSYEQY	TRBD2	TRBV6-1
AWSRMEATRGRIQETQY	-	TRBV30